This TCR beta chain was captured by sequencing in a study of cytomegalovirus exposure and HLA in healthy donors. Turning to the study itself: From donors who were HLA-typed, an early data release held 80 million or so unique TCRs.

The PCR employed 60 Vbeta primers together with 13 Jbeta primers. In the original analysis: Approximately 12 million of tens of millions of unique TCR beta chains were shared, per a later count. Here immunoSEQ multiplex PCR was the method, and the copy in TCRdb shows in-frame clones only, minus some. Clonal size and the V and J genes are those of that table, whereas D and trimming came from the DNA. The sample yields roughly 190,000 clones, approximately 90% seen once. Trimming left V 1 base short and J 0 bases short, with 17 bases between. The germline CDR1 and CDR2 sequences are SGHDT and YYEEEE. The CDR3 has 17 residues.

Sample: PBMCs. The chain links TRBV5-6 to TRBJ2-7; D gene ambiguous. This TCR came from a boy aged 2 to 10 in good health and CMV-seronegative. This CDR3 is CASSLWYGKRNSYEQYF. The CDR3 nucleotides are TGTGCCAGCAGCTTGTGGTATGGCAAACGTAACTCCTACGAGCAGTACTTC.